This TCR beta chain was retrieved from a study of cytomegalovirus exposure and HLA in healthy donors. Whole-study results and caveats: The investigators catalogued under 200 TCR beta chains as cytomegalovirus-associated.

Concerning this clone itself: As yet, its antigen is unknown.

The donors, nominally healthy at sampling, likely had unrecorded immune exposures. V lost 0 bases, J lost 1 base, and 7 bases lay in between. The CDR3 totals 15 residues. Per germline, CDR1 MDHEN and CDR2 SYDVKM. PCR primers comprised 60 Vbeta and 13 Jbeta primers. Repertoires were generated with immunoSEQ multiplex PCR, while TCRdb's copy carries only in-frame clones and drops some. The sample consists of around 170,000 clones, roughly 82% of them appearing once. The material sequenced was PBMCs. V is TRBV28 and J is TRBJ1-5; the D is unclear. The source is a woman aged 50 to 60 in good health and CMV-seronegative. CDR3 DNA: TGTGCCAGCAGTTTATGGGGAGGAAGCAATCAGCCCCAGCATTTT. Amino acids: CASSLWGGSNQPQHF.